The following is a T cell receptor (beta chain) sequence with its context. Its matching antigen is unknown. The CDR3 runs 16 residues. Germline CDR1 reads SGDLS; CDR2 reads YYNGEE. With V trimmed by 3 bases and J by 3 bases, 5 bases remained unmatched. The data originate from a study of response to subunit inactivated influenza vaccine. The study, taken as a whole, reports: The authors suggested that every seasonal influenza vaccination recruits few new T cells.

TCRdb called the RT-PCR reads again in MiXCR, with one record for every CDR3 protein. The data hold approximately 160,000 distinct CDR3 sequences, with about 11% observed a single time. The clonotype was recovered from a man between 50 and 69 years old who received an inactivated influenza vaccine. The chain employs TRBV9 and TRBJ2-3; 12 nucleotides line up with TRBD2. Here the sequenced sample was CD8+ T cells sorted from PBMCs, taken around 2 years after vaccination. CDR3 residues: CASSEGTSGQTDTQYF. The CDR3 bases are TGTGCCAGCAGCGAAGGGACTAGCGGGCAGACAGATACGCAGTATTTT.